This T cell receptor beta chain originates from a study of CD8 T cells in ankylosing spondylitis. Study-wide points: Blood from ankylosing spondylitis patients appeared to carry a characteristic roughly 8-variant TCR beta motif. Researchers report that disease-linked clones proved CD8+ and relatively rare in peripheral blood. Some of these motif variants have turned up before, in reports on reactive arthritis synovial fluid and blood. In ankylosing spondylitis patients, matched synovial fluid reportedly showed significant enrichment of disease-linked clones.

Remarks on this clonotype: The antigen is not known.

The CDR3 is 14 amino acids. Per germline, CDR1 DFQATT and CDR2 SNEGSKA (reference sequence). The V gene lost 4 bases and the J gene lost 3 bases, with 15 bases spanning the gap. TCRdb recomputed calls from the 5' RACE reads with MiXCR, one row per CDR3 protein. The sample has about 450,000 distinct CDR3 sequences; about 24% are singletons. The rearrangement uses TRBV20-1 and TRBJ2-5, with D tentatively TRBD1 (6 bases). The source is a male donor with ankylosing spondylitis. Material: blood, either unsorted or a sorted T cell fraction (not recorded which). CDR3 DNA sequence: TGCAGTGCTAATATCCCCCCAGGGGAAGAGACCCAGTACTTC. Its protein is CSANIPPGEETQYF.